Each of the 19 T cell receptor beta chains below was sequenced from the same sample in a study of T cells in localized non-small cell lung cancer. Some clones are missing from TCRdb's copy, which holds only in-frame ones; the method was immunoSEQ multiplex PCR. The repertoire holds approximately 52,000 clones, roughly 90% seen once, with 15% to 20% in the top ten. The sample in question was peripheral blood, obtained before any cancer treatment. Every receptor here comes from a male donor older than 55 with stage III squamous cell lung carcinoma.

The chain carries TRBV19 and TRBJ1-1; 7 bases line up with TRBD1. The CDR3 spans 12 residues. V lost 2 bases, J lost 11 bases, and 5 bases stayed unmatched. Germline V gene lookup returns CDR1 LNHDA and CDR2 SQIVND (reference sequence). The CDR3 loop reads CASSIYEGAAFF. The CDR3 DNA reads as TGTGCCAGTAGTATATATGAGGGGGCGGCTTTCTTT.

The chain recombines TRBV6-1 with TRBJ2-7, with 11 bases identical to TRBD2. The length of the CDR3 is 15 residues. The germline V gene encodes CDR1 MNHNS and CDR2 SASEGT. Trimming took 6 bases from V and 3 from J; bases not matched to a gene: 7. CDR3 residues: CASRGTSGGNYEQYF. The CDR3 DNA sequence: TGTGCCAGCAGAGGTACTAGCGGGGGCAACTACGAGCAGTACTTC.

The rearrangement joins TRBV9 to TRBJ1-1; D unclear. The V gene's germline CDR1 is SGDLS and CDR2 YYNGEE. The CDR3 totals 14 residues. V lost 7 bases to trimming and J lost 1 base, with 14 bases between them. The CDR3 region is CASGQQAANTEAFF. The CDR3 nucleotides are TGTGCCAGCGGCCAGCAGGCAGCGAACACTGAAGCTTTCTTT.

The chain uses TRBV4-2 and TRBJ1-5, with 7 nucleotides matching TRBD1. The trim removed 4 bases at V and 1 base at J, leaving 10 bases unmatched. From germline, CDR1 is LGHNA and CDR2 YNFKEQ. CDR3 length: 17 residues. The CDR3 bases are TGTGCCAGCAGCCTAATACAGGGGACCCTAAGCAATCAGCCCCAGCATTTT. It encodes CASSLIQGTLSNQPQHF.

This clone was picked up a small number of times. The chain carries TRBV13 and TRBJ2-4; D call uncertain. The V gene lost 8 bases and the J gene lost 0 bases, with 11 bases spanning the gap. Germline CDR1 and CDR2: PRHDT and FYEKMQ (reference sequence). This CDR3 has 14 residues. The CDR3 DNA reads TGTGCCAGCCGAGCGCGGTTAGCCAAAAACATTCAGTACTTC. Protein: CASRARLAKNIQYF. The full variable domain, completed using reference TRBV13 and TRBJ2-4, is AAGVIQSPRHLIKEKRETATLKCYPIPRHDTVYWYQQGPGQDPQFLISFYEKMQSDKGSIPDRFSAQQFSDYHSELNMSSLELGDSALYFCASRARLAKNIQYFGAGTRLSVL.

The DNA for the CDR3 is TGTGCCAGCAGCTTAGATTGGGGCGCCGGGGAGCTGTTTTTT. This gives the protein CASSLDWGAGELFF. This chain links TRBV11-2 with TRBJ2-2; possibly TRBD1 for D (5 bases). V lost 0 bases, J lost 6 bases, and 8 bases lay in between. Per germline, CDR1 SGHAT and CDR2 FQNNGV. The CDR3 extends over 14 amino acids.

The V call is TRBV9, the J call TRBJ1-2, with D uncertain. Per the germline V gene, CDR1 is SGDLS and CDR2 is YYNGEE. The germline V and J ends were trimmed by 0 bases and 6 bases, with 6 bases remaining between them. CDR3 length: 12 residues. The CDR3 reads CASSVDGDGYTF. The CDR3 DNA reads as TGTGCCAGCAGCGTAGATGGGGATGGCTACACCTTC.

The J gene is TRBJ1-2, the V gene TRBV18; maybe TRBD1 (6 bases). Germline-derived CDR1 and CDR2 are KGHSH and LQKENI. This CDR3 is built from 14 residues. V was cut by 3 bases and J by 3 bases, with 11 bases left in between. Here the CDR3 DNA reads TGTGCCAGCTCACCTCTGGGGGGCGACTATGGCTACACCTTC. Translation gives CASSPLGGDYGYTF.

This chain joins TRBV18 and TRBJ2-2; D is uncertain. The CDR3 is made up of 13 amino acids. V gave up 4 bases and J gave up 4 bases, with 7 bases separating them. Germline V gene sequence: CDR1 KGHSH, CDR2 LQKENI. CDR3 coding DNA: TGTGCCAGCTCACAGGACGGCACCGGGGAGCTGTTTTTT. Translation gives CASSQDGTGELFF.

This clone showed up just a few times. The chain recombines TRBV30 with TRBJ1-1; D is perhaps TRBD1 (5 bases). CDR3 length: 12 amino acids. The germline CDR1 and CDR2 sequences are GTSNPN and SVGIG (reference sequence). The V end was cut by 5 bases, the J end by 6 bases, with 13 bases between. CDR3 coding DNA: TGTGCCTGGGGGGACTCCGGAGCTGAAGCTTTCTTT. Protein product: CAWGDSGAEAFF.

This clone is termed large. V is TRBV28 and J is TRBJ1-1; 7 bases agree with TRBD1. Germline CDR1 is MDHEN and CDR2 is SYDVKM. This CDR3 contains 14 residues. With V trimmed by 5 bases and J by 1 base, 4 bases remained unmatched. The CDR3 DNA reads TGTGCCAGCAGTCTGGGACAGCAGAACACTGAAGCTTTCTTT. This gives the protein CASSLGQQNTEAFF.

The V call is TRBV6-5, the J call TRBJ2-7; tentative D call: TRBD2 (6 bases). Germline CDR1 and CDR2: MNHEY and SVGAGI. V was clipped by 6 bases and J by 2 bases, with 14 bases between them. CDR3 size: 14 residues. The CDR3 sequence is CASSLTRDTYEQYF. The CDR3 DNA reads TGTGCCAGCAGCTTGACTAGAGATACCTACGAGCAGTACTTC.

The chain links TRBV5-8 to TRBJ1-3; D uncertain. With 1 base removed from V and 2 bases from J, the gap between germline ends came to 7 bases. CDR3 length: 14 residues. Germline assignment: CDR1 SGHTS and CDR2 YDEGEE. The CDR3 loop is CASSLLGAGNTIYF. Here the CDR3 DNA reads TGTGCCAGCAGCTTGCTGGGAGCTGGAAACACCATATATTTT. The full variable domain, with the rest looked up from reference TRBV5-8 and TRBJ1-3, is EAGVTQSPTHLIKTRGQQATLRCSPISGHTSVYWYQQALGLGLQFLLWYDEGEERNRGNFPPRFSGRQFPNYSSELNVNALELEDSALYLCASSLLGAGNTIYFGEGSWLTVV.

V gene TRBV16 combines with J gene TRBJ1-4, with a tentative D call TRBD1 (6 bases). CDR3 length equals 17 residues. Germline V gene sequence: CDR1 KGHSY, CDR2 FQNENV. Between the trimmed V and J ends, which lost 4 bases and 2 bases, there was a span of 17 bases. CDR3 in DNA: TGTGCCAGCAGCCGATATAACAGGGCCGGGACTAATGAAAAACTGTTTTTT. This translates into CASSRYNRAGTNEKLFF.

V gene TRBV7-9 combines with J gene TRBJ2-7; 8 nucleotides line up with TRBD2. The germline gives CDR1 SEHNR, CDR2 FQNEAQ (reference sequence). The CDR3 length is 15 residues. Trimming cost V 1 base and J 0 bases; bases outside gene matches: 2. Written as DNA, the CDR3 is TGTGCCAGCAGCTTAGGAGCGGGAGTCTCCTACGAGCAGTACTTC. Residues: CASSLGAGVSYEQYF.

This clone was counted between two and nine times. This chain connects TRBV7-2 to TRBJ1-5; no clear D. V gave up 5 bases and J gave up 7 bases, with 12 bases separating them. Germline CDR1 and CDR2: SGHTA and FQGNSA. CDR3 size: 13 residues. The CDR3 spells CASSTQDLQPQHF. CDR3 coding DNA: TGTGCCAGCAGCACTCAGGACCTACAGCCCCAGCATTTT.

The chain links TRBV7-9 to TRBJ1-4; D ambiguous. Trimming removed 2 bases from V and 7 bases from J, with 11 bases in between. Per germline, CDR1 SEHNR and CDR2 FQNEAQ (reference sequence). The CDR3 has 14 amino acids. CDR3 residues: CASSLQSSSEKLFF. For the CDR3, the DNA is TGTGCCAGCAGCTTACAAAGCAGCAGTGAAAAACTGTTTTTT.

The CDR3 sequence is CASGLGLAETTDTQYF. CDR3 coding DNA: TGTGCTAGTGGTTTGGGACTAGCGGAGACCACAGATACGCAGTATTTT. The gene calls are TRBV12-5 and TRBJ2-3; TRBD2 matches 9 bases. Germline V CDR1 and CDR2: LGHNT, FRNRAP. With 1 base clipped from V and 2 bases from J, the junction kept 4 bases outside the gene matches. The CDR3 spans 16 residues.

The chain links TRBV6-5 to TRBJ1-5; 7 nucleotides agree with TRBD1. V shed 2 bases, J shed 4 bases, and the junction held 5 bases outside the gene matches. There are 15 residues in the CDR3. The germline V gene encodes CDR1 MNHEY and CDR2 SVGAGI. CDR3 sequence: CASSYDGTDNQPQHF. In nucleotides, the CDR3 is TGTGCCAGCAGTTACGATGGGACAGATAATCAGCCCCAGCATTTT.